This T cell receptor beta chain was observed in a study of cytomegalovirus exposure and HLA in healthy donors. For the study at large: A later analysis reported the 120 or so validation repertoires used the same platform as the 550 to 800 first-cohort repertoires.

Only in-frame clones appear in the TCRdb table, and some are missing; sequencing was by immunoSEQ multiplex PCR. The sample carries some 260,000 clones, roughly 91% recorded once. On this clone itself: Its antigen is undetermined.

Findings of the study overall: The study put 150 or so TCR beta chains on its list as cytomegalovirus-associated. That first-cohort TCR clusters tended to co-occur in the 130 or so validation repertoires was found in a later analysis.

The receptor's source is a woman under 40 in good health and CMV-seronegative. Source material: PBMCs.

CDR3 DNA sequence: TGTGCCAGCAGCCCCCTCACCTCGAGCGGGAGCGATTACAATGAGCAGTTCTTC. Translating gives CASSPLTSSGSDYNEQFF. This chain connects TRBV7-7 to TRBJ2-1; 8 nucleotides line up with TRBD2. CDR3 length equals 18 residues. After removal of 5 bases from V and 4 bases from J, the junction contained 16 bases not matched to a gene. CDR1 is SSHAT, CDR2 FNYEAQ, per germline (reference sequence).